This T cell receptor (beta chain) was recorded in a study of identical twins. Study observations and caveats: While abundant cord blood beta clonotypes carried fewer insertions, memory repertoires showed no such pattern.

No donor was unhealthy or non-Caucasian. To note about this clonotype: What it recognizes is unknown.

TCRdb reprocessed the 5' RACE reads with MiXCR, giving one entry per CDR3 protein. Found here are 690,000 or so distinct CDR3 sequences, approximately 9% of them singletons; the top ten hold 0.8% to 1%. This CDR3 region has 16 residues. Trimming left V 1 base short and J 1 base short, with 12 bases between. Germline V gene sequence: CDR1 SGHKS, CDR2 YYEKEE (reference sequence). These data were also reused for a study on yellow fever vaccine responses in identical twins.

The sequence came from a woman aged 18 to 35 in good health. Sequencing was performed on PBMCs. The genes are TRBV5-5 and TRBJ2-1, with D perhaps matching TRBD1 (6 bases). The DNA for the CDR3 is TGTGCCAGCAGCTTGCGGGTACAGGGTTCCTACAATGAGCAGTTCTTC. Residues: CASSLRVQGSYNEQFF. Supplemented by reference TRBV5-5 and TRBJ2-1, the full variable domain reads DAGVTQSPTHLIKTRGQQVTLRCSPISGHKSVSWYQQVLGQGPQFIFQYYEKEERGRGNFPDRFSARQFPNYSSELNVNALLLGDSALYLCASSLRVQGSYNEQFFGPGTRLTVL.